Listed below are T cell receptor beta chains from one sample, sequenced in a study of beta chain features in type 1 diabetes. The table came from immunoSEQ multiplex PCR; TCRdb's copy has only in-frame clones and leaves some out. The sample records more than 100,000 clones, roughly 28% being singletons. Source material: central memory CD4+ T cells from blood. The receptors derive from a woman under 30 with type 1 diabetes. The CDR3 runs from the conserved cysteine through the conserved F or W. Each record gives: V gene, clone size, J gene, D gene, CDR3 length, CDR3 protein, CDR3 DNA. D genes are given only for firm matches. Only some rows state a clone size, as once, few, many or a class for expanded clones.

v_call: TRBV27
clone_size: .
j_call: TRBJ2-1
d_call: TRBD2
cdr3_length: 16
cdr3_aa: CASSMLAGSTHNEQFF
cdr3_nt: TGTGCCAGCAGTATGCTAGCGGGATCAACCCACAATGAGCAGTTCTTC

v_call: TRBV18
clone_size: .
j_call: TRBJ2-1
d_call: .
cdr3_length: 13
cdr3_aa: CASSPRDYNEQFF
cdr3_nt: TGTGCCAGCTCACCACGAGATTACAATGAGCAGTTCTTC

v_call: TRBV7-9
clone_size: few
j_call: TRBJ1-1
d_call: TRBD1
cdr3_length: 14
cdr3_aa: CASSPGQANTEAFF
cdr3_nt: TGTGCCAGCAGCCCGGGACAGGCGAACACTGAAGCTTTCTTT

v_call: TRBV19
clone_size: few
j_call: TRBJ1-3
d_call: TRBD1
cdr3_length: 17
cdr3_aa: CASGQGDSWFSGNTIYF
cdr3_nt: TGTGCCAGCGGACAGGGTGATTCGTGGTTCTCTGGAAACACCATATATTTT

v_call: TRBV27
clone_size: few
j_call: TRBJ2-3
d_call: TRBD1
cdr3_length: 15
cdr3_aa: CASSLWDRNTDTQYF
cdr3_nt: TGTGCCAGCAGTTTATGGGACAGGAATACAGATACGCAGTATTTT

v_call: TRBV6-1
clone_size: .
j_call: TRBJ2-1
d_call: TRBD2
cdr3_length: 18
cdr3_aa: CASSVMTSGAVGYNEQFF
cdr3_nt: TGTGCCAGCAGTGTGATGACTAGCGGGGCGGTTGGGTACAATGAGCAGTTCTTC

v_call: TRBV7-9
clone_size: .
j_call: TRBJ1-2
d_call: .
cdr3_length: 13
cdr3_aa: CASSPGKGGGYTF
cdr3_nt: TGTGCCAGCAGCCCCGGGAAGGGAGGCGGCTACACCTTC

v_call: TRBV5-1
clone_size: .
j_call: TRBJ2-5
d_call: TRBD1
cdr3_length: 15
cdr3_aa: CASSPQQGFRETQYF
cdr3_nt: TGCGCCAGCAGCCCACAACAGGGGTTTAGGGAGACCCAGTACTTC

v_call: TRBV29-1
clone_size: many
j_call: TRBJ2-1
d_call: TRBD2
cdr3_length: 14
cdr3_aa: CSAQGREGSNEQFF
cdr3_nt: TGCAGCGCCCAGGGGCGGGAGGGCTCCAATGAGCAGTTCTTC

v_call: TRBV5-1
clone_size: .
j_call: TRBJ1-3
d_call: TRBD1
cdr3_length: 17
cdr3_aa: CASSFGPTGNIGNTIYF
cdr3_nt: TGCGCCAGCAGCTTCGGACCGACAGGGAATATCGGAAACACCATATATTTT

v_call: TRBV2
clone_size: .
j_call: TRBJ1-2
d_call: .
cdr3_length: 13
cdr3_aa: CASVAGQRYGYTF
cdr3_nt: TGTGCCAGTGTGGCAGGACAGAGGTATGGCTACACCTTC

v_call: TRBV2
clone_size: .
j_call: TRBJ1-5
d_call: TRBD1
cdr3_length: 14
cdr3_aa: CASSRQGRNQPQHF
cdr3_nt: TGTGCCAGCAGTCGACAGGGGCGCAATCAGCCCCAGCATTTT

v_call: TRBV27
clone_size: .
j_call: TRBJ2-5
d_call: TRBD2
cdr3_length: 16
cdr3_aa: CASMTRLAGGKETQYF
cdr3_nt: TGTGCCAGCATGACGCGACTAGCGGGGGGAAAAGAGACCCAGTACTTC

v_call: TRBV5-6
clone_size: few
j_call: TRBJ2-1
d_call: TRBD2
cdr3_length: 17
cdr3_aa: CASSALAALAPEDEQFF
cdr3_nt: TGTGCCAGCAGCGCCCTGGCTGCACTAGCGCCTGAGGATGAGCAGTTCTTC

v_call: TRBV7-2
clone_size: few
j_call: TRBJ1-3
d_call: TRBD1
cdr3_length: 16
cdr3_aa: CASSYDRGLSGNTIYF
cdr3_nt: TGTGCCAGCAGCTACGACAGGGGCCTCTCTGGAAACACCATATATTTT

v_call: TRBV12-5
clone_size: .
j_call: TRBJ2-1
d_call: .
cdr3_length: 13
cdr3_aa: CASSTSSYNEQFF
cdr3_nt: TGTGCTAGCTCGACTAGCTCCTACAATGAGCAGTTCTTC

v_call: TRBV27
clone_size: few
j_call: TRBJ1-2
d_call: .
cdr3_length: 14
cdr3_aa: CASSLSRKVYGYTF
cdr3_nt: TGTGCCAGCAGTTTATCGAGGAAGGTGTATGGCTACACCTTC

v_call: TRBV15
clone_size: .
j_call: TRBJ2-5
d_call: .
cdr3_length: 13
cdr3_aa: CATSSLSLATQYF
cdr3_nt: TGTGCCACCAGCAGTTTATCCCTAGCAACCCAGTACTTC

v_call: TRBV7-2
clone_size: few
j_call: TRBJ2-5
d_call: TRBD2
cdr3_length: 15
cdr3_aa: CASSPGTSGTETQYF
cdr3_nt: TGTGCCAGCAGCCCCGGGACTAGCGGGACGGAGACCCAGTACTTC

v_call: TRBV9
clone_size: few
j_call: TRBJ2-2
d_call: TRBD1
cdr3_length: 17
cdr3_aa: CASSGTGGDYGAGELFF
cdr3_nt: TGTGCCAGCAGCGGAACAGGGGGCGATTATGGAGCCGGGGAGCTGTTTTTT

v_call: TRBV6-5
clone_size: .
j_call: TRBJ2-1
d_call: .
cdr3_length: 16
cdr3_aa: CASSYGRGGARAEQFF
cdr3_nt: TGTGCCAGCAGTTACGGGCGTGGCGGGGCTCGGGCTGAGCAGTTCTTC

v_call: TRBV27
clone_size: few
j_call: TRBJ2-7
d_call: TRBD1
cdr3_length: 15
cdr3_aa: CASSPTITGAYEQYF
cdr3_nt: TGTGCCAGCAGTCCTACCATAACAGGGGCCTACGAGCAGTACTTC

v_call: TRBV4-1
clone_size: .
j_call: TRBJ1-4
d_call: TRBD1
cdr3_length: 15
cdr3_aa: CASSQEGTGDEKLFF
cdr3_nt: TGCGCCAGCAGCCAAGAGGGGACAGGGGACGAAAAACTGTTTTTT

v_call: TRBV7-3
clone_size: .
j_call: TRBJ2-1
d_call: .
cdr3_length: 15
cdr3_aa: CASSPQPGVLNEQFF
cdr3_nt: TGTGCCAGCAGCCCACAGCCAGGTGTTCTCAATGAGCAGTTCTTC

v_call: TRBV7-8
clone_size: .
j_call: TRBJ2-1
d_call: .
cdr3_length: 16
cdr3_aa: CASSPPRTTSYNEQFF
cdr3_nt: TGTGCCAGCAGTCCTCCCCGGACTACCTCCTACAATGAGCAGTTCTTC

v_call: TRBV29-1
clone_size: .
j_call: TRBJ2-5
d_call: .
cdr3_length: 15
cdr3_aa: CSVEFTHSPQETQYF
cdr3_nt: TGCAGCGTTGAATTTACGCACAGCCCCCAAGAGACCCAGTACTTC

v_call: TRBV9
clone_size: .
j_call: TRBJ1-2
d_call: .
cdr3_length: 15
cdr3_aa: CASSVAQGGLYGYTF
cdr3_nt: TGTGCCAGCAGCGTAGCTCAAGGAGGGCTCTATGGCTACACCTTC

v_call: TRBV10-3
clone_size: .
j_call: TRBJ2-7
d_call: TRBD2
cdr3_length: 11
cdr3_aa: CAARSGNEQYF
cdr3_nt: TGTGCCGCCCGGAGCGGGAACGAGCAGTACTTC

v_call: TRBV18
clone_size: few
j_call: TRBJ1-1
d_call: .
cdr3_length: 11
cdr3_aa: CASSPGAEAFF
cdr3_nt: TGTGCCAGCTCACCGGGCGCTGAAGCTTTCTTT

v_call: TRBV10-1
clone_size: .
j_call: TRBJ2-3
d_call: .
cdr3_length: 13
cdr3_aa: CASGDSGTDTQYF
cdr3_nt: TGCGCCAGCGGGGACTCGGGCACAGATACGCAGTATTTT

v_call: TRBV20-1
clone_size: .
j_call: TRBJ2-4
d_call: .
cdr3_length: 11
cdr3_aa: CSPLAKNIQYF
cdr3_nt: TGCAGTCCCCTAGCCAAAAACATTCAGTACTTC

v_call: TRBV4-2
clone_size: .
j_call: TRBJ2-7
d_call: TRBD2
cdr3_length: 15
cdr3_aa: CASSPGGTSRPEQYF
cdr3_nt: TGTGCCAGCAGCCCCGGGGGGACTAGTCGACCCGAGCAGTACTTC